The clone carrying this T cell receptor beta chain came up a few times. No antigen is known for it. CDR1 and CDR2 from the germline V gene are MNHEY and SVGAGI. The length of the CDR3 is 14 residues. With V trimmed by 6 bases and J by 4 bases, 5 bases remained unmatched. The isolated RNA, all of it, was reverse transcribed, so expressed TCRB transcripts were what got sequenced. The repertoire was sequenced with immunoSEQ multiplex PCR; TCRdb's copy has only in-frame clones and lacks some. The sample lists about 160,000 clones; over 7.5% were seen once. Every participating donor gave one draw, a heparinised blood sample averaging approximately 120 mL. Each sorted population was over 95% pure. The data were taken from a study of beta chain features in type 1 diabetes. Study information: No patient-donor differences in age, gender, total cells or subset yield.

General study findings and limits: Among patients, naive, central memory and Treg TCRB repertoires appeared more similar than among healthy donors.

The chain has TRBV6-5 and TRBJ1-1; 10 bases are a match to TRBD1. Sequenced material: central memory CD4+ T cells from blood. This receptor was taken from a young woman in good health. The CDR3 DNA sequence: TGTGCCAGCAGATCCGGGACAGGGGCCACTGAAGCTTTCTTT. It yields the protein CASRSGTGATEAFF.